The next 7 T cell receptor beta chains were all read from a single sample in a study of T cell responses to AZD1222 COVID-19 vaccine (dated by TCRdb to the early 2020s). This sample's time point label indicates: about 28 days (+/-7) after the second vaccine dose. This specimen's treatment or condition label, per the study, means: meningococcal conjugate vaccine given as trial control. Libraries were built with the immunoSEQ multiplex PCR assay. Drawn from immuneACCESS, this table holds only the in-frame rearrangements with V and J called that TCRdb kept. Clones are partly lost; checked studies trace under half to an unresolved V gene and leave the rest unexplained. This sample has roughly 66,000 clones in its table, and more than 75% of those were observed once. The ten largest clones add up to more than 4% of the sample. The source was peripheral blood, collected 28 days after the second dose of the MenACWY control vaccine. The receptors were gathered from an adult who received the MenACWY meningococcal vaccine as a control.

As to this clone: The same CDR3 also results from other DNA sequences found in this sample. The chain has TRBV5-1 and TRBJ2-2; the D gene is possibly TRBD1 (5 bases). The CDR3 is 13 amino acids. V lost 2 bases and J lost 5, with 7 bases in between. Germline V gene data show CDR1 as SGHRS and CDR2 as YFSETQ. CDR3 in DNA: TGCGCCAGCAGCTTCCAGGGTACCGGGGAGCTGTTTTTT. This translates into CASSFQGTGELFF.

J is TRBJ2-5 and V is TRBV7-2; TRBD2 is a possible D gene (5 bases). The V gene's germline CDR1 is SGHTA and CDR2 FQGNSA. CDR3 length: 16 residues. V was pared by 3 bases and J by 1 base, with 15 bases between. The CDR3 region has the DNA TGTGCCAGCAGCTTGAGTACGGCGGGCCTCCAAGAGACCCAGTACTTC. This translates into CASSLSTAGLQETQYF. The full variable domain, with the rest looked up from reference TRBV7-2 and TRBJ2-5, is GAGVSQSPSNKVTEKGKDVELRCDPISGHTALYWYRQSLGQGLEFLIYFQGNSAPDKSGLPSDRFSAERTGGSVSTLTIQRTQQEDSAVYLCASSLSTAGLQETQYFGPGTRLLVL.

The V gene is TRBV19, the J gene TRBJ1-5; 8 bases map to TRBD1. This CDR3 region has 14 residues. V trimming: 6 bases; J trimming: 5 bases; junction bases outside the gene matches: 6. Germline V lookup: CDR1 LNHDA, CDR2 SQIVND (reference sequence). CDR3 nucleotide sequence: TGTGCCAGTAGGCTGGGACAGGACCATCAGCCCCAGCATTTT. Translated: CASRLGQDHQPQHF.

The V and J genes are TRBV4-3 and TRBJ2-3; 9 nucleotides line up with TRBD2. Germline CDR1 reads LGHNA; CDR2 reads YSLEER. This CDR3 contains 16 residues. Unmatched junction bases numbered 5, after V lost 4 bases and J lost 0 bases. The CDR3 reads CASSLGSGGSTDTQYF. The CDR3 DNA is TGCGCCAGCAGCCTGGGGAGCGGGGGGAGCACAGATACGCAGTATTTT.

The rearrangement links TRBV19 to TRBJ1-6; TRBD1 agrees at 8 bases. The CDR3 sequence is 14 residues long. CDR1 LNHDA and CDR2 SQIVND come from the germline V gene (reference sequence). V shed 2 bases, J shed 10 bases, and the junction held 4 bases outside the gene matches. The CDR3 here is CASSIQGARSPLHF. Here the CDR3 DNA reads TGTGCCAGTAGTATACAGGGGGCGCGATCACCCCTCCACTTT.

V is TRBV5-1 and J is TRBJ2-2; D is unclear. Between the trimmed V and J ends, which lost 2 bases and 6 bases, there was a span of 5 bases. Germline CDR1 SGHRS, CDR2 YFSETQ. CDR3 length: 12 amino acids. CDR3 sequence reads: CASSLNPGELFF. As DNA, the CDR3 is TGCGCCAGCAGCTTAAATCCCGGGGAGCTGTTTTTT. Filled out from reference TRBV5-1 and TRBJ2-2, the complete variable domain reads KAGVTQTPRYLIKTRGQQVTLSCSPISGHRSVSWYQQTPGQGLQFLFEYFSETQRNKGNFPGRFSGRQFSNSRSEMNVSTLELGDSALYLCASSLNPGELFFGEGSRLTVL.

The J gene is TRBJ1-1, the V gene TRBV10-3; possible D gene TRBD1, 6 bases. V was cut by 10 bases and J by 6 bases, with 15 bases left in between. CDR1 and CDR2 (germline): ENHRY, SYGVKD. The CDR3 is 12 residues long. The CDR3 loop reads CATSVQGAEAFF. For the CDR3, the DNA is TGTGCCACCTCGGTACAGGGTGCTGAAGCTTTCTTT.